Shown below are 22 T cell receptor beta chains from a single sample sequenced in a study of T-cell memory formation after mild COVID-19. Via MiXCR, TCRdb re-called the 5' RACE reads, giving one row per CDR3 protein. The data show approximately 490,000 distinct CDR3 sequences, approximately 20% seen once. Sequenced: PBMCs or a T cell subset sorted from them (not recorded which). These receptors all come from an adult woman who had mild COVID-19 (a few samples of this study predate the infection). Cell type and time point are not known.

This clonotype was detected a few times. The chain carries TRBV5-1 and TRBJ2-7; 9 bases map to TRBD1. The J segment lost 3 bases and the V segment lost 4 bases, leaving 14 bases of the junction unmatched. Germline V gives CDR1 SGHRS, CDR2 YFSETQ. The CDR3 extends over 17 amino acids. The chain's CDR3 is CASSPEAGTGSFYEQYF. CDR3 nucleotides: TGCGCCAGCAGCCCCGAGGCCGGGACAGGGAGCTTCTACGAGCAGTACTTC.

The chain combines TRBV7-9 with TRBJ1-1; D unresolved. The germline V gene has CDR1 SEHNR and CDR2 FQNEAQ (reference sequence). The CDR3 consists of 14 residues. V was cut by 2 bases and J by 4 bases, with 11 bases left in between. The CDR3: CASSLTDWGTEAFF. CDR3 DNA sequence: TGTGCCAGCAGCTTAACAGATTGGGGCACTGAAGCTTTCTTT.

This clonotype was observed a handful of times. The CDR3 loop is CASSTGTGGYYYGYTF. CDR3 nucleotides: TGTGCCAGCAGCACCGGGACAGGGGGCTACTACTATGGCTACACCTTC. The chain recombines TRBV5-6 with TRBJ1-2, with 12 bases fitting TRBD1. V was pared by 4 bases and J by 3 bases, with 7 bases of the junction left unmatched. Germline V lookup: CDR1 SGHDT, CDR2 YYEEEE. The CDR3 contains 16 residues.

The chain combines TRBV3-1 with TRBJ1-6; D remains unclear. The V end lost 1 base, the J end lost 0 bases, and 7 bases lay between the germline ends. This CDR3 contains 16 residues. The germline V gene encodes CDR1 LGHDT and CDR2 YNNKEL (reference sequence). The CDR3 reads CASSQAESSYNSPLHF. The CDR3 DNA reads as TGTGCCAGCAGCCAAGCCGAGAGCTCCTATAATTCACCCCTCCACTTT.

This clonotype was counted a few times. This chain connects TRBV5-1 to TRBJ2-1; a possible D gene is TRBD2 (6 bases). Germline CDR1 SGHRS, CDR2 YFSETQ. The CDR3 consists of 15 residues. V dropped 2 bases and J dropped 4 bases, with 13 bases sitting between them. Written as DNA, the CDR3 is TGCGCCAGCAGCTTTTCCGGGACTCCTTACAATGAGCAGTTCTTC. Translation gives CASSFSGTPYNEQFF.

A few counts support this clonotype. The chain links TRBV7-2 to TRBJ2-1; 7 nucleotides match TRBD2. V dropped 0 bases and J dropped 11; count of bases not matched to a gene: 4. Germline V gives CDR1 SGHTA, CDR2 FQGNSA. The CDR3 sequence is 13 residues long. DNA of the CDR3: TGTGCCAGCAGCTTAGCTCGAGCGGGGCAGCAGTTCTTC. Amino acid sequence: CASSLARAGQQFF.

This chain connects TRBV5-1 to TRBJ2-1; 12 bases are a match to TRBD1. The V and J ends lost 4 bases and 4 bases, in that order; junction bases with no gene match: 3. Germline lookup yields CDR1 SGHRS and CDR2 YFSETQ. The length of the CDR3 is 15 residues. CDR3 nucleotide sequence: TGCGCCAGCAGCACGGGACAGGGGGCGTACAATGAGCAGTTCTTC. Translating it yields CASSTGQGAYNEQFF.

This clonotype was counted ten times or more. This sequence joins TRBV5-8 and TRBJ1-1; unclear D gene. This CDR3 has 13 residues. Germline CDR1 and CDR2: SGHTS and YDEGEE. V was cut by 0 bases and J by 5 bases, with 8 bases left in between. The CDR3, as DNA: TGTGCCAGCAGCTTGGGGAGGGCGACTGAAGCTTTCTTT. It specifies CASSLGRATEAFF.

This clonotype has a count of ten or more. J is TRBJ2-1 and V is TRBV5-1; 11 bases line up with TRBD2. J lost 3 bases, V lost 3 bases, and 2 bases had no gene match. Per the germline V gene, CDR1 is SGHRS and CDR2 is YFSETQ. The CDR3 consists of 15 residues. The chain's CDR3 is CASSSGLADYNEQFF. Written as DNA, the CDR3 is TGCGCCAGCAGCTCGGGACTAGCGGACTACAATGAGCAGTTCTTC.

J is TRBJ1-5 and V is TRBV7-2; TRBD1 aligns across 9 bases. This CDR3 is 16 amino acids long. The trim removed 4 bases at V and 2 bases at J, leaving 6 bases unmatched. Germline CDR1 SGHTA, CDR2 FQGNSA. For the CDR3, the DNA is TGTGCCAGCAGCTGGGGGGACAGGGTGGGCAATCAGCCCCAGCATTTT. It yields the protein CASSWGDRVGNQPQHF.

The rearrangement joins TRBV12-3 or TRBV12-4 to TRBJ1-3, with D unresolved. The CDR3 extends over 13 amino acids. V was clipped by 2 bases and J by 4 bases, with 6 bases between them. The CDR3 region is CASSLSTGNTIYF. CDR3 sequence (DNA): TGTGCCAGCAGTTTAAGTACAGGAAACACCATATATTTT.

V gene TRBV24-1 combines with J gene TRBJ1-1; no reliable D call. Trimming stripped 3 bases from V and 5 bases from J, with 12 bases between. Per the germline V gene, CDR1 is KGHDR and CDR2 is SFDVKD. The CDR3 extends over 14 amino acids. CDR3: CATSDATGETEAFF. Here the CDR3 DNA reads TGTGCCACCAGTGATGCTACCGGGGAAACTGAAGCTTTCTTT.

The V and J genes are TRBV25-1 and TRBJ2-1; 8 bases match TRBD1. J lost 4 bases, V lost 4 bases, and 3 bases had no gene match. The CDR3 sequence is 14 residues long. The germline CDR1 and CDR2 sequences are MGHDK and SYGVNS. DNA of the CDR3: TGTGCCAGCAGTGGGACAGGGAATTACAATGAGCAGTTCTTC. Its translation is CASSGTGNYNEQFF. The entire variable domain, with the rest obtained from reference TRBV25-1 and TRBJ2-1, is as follows: EADIYQTPRYLVIGTGKKITLECSQTMGHDKMYWYQQDPGMELHLIHYSYGVNSTEKGDLSSESTVSRIRTEHFPLTLESARPSHTSQYLCASSGTGNYNEQFFGPGTRLTVL.

CDR3 coding DNA: TGTGCCAGCAGCTCCGCCCTAAATCAGCCCCAGCATTTT. The encoded protein is CASSSALNQPQHF. J is TRBJ1-5 and V is TRBV7-2; unclear D gene. This CDR3 spans 13 amino acids. Trimming took 4 bases from V and 4 from J, leaving 8 bases between them. Germline CDR1 reads SGHTA; CDR2 reads FQGNSA. The full variable domain, its missing parts supplied by reference TRBV7-2 and TRBJ1-5, is GAGVSQSPSNKVTEKGKDVELRCDPISGHTALYWYRQSLGQGLEFLIYFQGNSAPDKSGLPSDRFSAERTGGSVSTLTIQRTQQEDSAVYLCASSSALNQPQHFGDGTRLSIL.

To note about this clonotype: Mismatch with germline at one junction end may stem from a read error. V is TRBV9 and J is TRBJ1-1, with D possibly TRBD1 on 6 matching bases. Germline V gives CDR1 SGDLS, CDR2 YYNGEE. The CDR3 loop spans 15 amino acids. The CDR3 DNA follows: TGTGCCAGCAGCGTAGTTGGACAGCGGAACACTGAAGCTATCTTT. This codes for CASSVVGQRNTEAIF.

The chain employs TRBV5-1 and TRBJ2-2; no clear D gene. Germline V gene lookup returns CDR1 SGHRS and CDR2 YFSETQ. This CDR3 is built from 13 residues. V gave up 4 bases and J gave up 6 bases, with 10 bases separating them. CDR3 bases: TGCGCCAGCAGCCCCCCAGCATCCGGGGAGCTGTTTTTT. It encodes CASSPPASGELFF.

A single count supports this clonotype. This chain joins TRBV6-1 and TRBJ2-3, with 12 bases lining up with TRBD2. V was pared by 6 bases and J by 5 bases, with 9 bases of the junction left unmatched. CDR1 MNHNS and CDR2 SASEGT come from the germline V gene. The CDR3 has 16 residues. DNA for the CDR3: TGTGCCAGCAGCCGTCCTAGCGGGGGGGCTGGAGATACGCAGTATTTT. Translation gives CASSRPSGGAGDTQYF.

This rearrangement joins TRBV9 to TRBJ1-1; tentatively, D is TRBD1 (5 bases). CDR1 is SGDLS, CDR2 YYNGEE, per germline. Trimming left V 2 bases short and J 0 bases short, with 14 bases between. The CDR3 totals 16 residues. The CDR3 protein is CASSVDRGLMNTEAFF. In DNA, the CDR3 is TGTGCCAGCAGCGTGGACCGGGGACTGATGAACACTGAAGCTTTCTTT.

V is TRBV12-3 or TRBV12-4 and J is TRBJ2-3, with D hard to call. This CDR3 has 15 residues. V was pared by 4 bases and J by 0 bases, with 11 bases between. The CDR3 coding sequence is TGTGCCAGCAGTTCAACCGCCTCTAGCACAGATACGCAGTATTTT. This encodes CASSSTASSTDTQYF.

This chain uses TRBV4-3 with TRBJ2-7, with a weak D call TRBD1 (6 bases). The V gene lost 0 bases and the J gene lost 0 bases, with 18 bases spanning the gap. From germline, CDR1 is LGHNA and CDR2 YSLEER. The CDR3 length is 18 residues. The chain's CDR3 is CASSQDIPTGPSSYEQYF. For the CDR3, the DNA is TGCGCCAGCAGCCAAGATATACCTACAGGGCCAAGCTCCTACGAGCAGTACTTC.

CDR3 in amino acids: CASSWDPRETEQYF. The CDR3 DNA sequence: TGCGCCAGCAGCTGGGACCCCCGGGAGACCGAGCAGTACTTC. V and J are TRBV5-1 and TRBJ2-7; D possibly corresponds to TRBD2 (6 bases). Trimming stripped 3 bases from V and 6 bases from J, with 16 bases between. Germline lookup yields CDR1 SGHRS and CDR2 YFSETQ. The CDR3 extends over 14 amino acids.

The chain combines TRBV20-1 with TRBJ2-1, with TRBD2 identical over 11 bases. Trimming took 3 bases from V and 6 from J; bases not matched to a gene: 13. Germline V gene sequence: CDR1 DFQATT, CDR2 SNEGSKA (reference sequence). The CDR3 runs to 17 residues. The CDR3 coding sequence is TGCAGTGCTAGGAAGATGCCGACTAGCGGGAACATCAATGAGCAGTTCTTC. Its translation is CSARKMPTSGNINEQFF.